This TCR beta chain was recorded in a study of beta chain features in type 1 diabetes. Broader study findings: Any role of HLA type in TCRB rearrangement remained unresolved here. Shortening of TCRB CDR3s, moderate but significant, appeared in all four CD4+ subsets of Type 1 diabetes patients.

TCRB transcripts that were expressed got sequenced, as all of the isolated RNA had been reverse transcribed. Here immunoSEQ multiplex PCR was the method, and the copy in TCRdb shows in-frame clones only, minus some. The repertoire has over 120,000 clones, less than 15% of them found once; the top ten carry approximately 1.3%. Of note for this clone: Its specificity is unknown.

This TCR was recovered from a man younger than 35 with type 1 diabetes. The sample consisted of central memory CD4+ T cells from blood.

CDR3 coding DNA: TGTGCCAGCAGTTTAACCCTGGCCGATGCTGGGGCCAACGTCCTGACTTTC. It yields the protein CASSLTLADAGANVLTF. V gene TRBV28 combines with J gene TRBJ2-6, with D hard to call. The germline CDR1 and CDR2 sequences are MDHEN and SYDVKM. The CDR3 is made up of 17 amino acids. Trimming pared 2 bases from V and 2 bases from J, leaving 13 bases between.